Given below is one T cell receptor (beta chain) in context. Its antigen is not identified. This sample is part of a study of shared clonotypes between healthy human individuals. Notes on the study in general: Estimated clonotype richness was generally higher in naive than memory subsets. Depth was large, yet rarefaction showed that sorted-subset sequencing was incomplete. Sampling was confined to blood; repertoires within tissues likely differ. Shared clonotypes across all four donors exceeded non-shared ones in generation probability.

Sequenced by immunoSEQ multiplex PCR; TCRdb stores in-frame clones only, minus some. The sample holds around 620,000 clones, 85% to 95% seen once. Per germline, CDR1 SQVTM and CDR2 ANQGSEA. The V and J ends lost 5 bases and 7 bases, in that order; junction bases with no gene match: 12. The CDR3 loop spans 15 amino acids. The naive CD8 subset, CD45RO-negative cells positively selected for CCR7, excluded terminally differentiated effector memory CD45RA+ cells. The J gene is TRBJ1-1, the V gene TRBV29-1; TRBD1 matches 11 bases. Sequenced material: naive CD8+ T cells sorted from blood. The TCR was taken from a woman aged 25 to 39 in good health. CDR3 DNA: TGCAGCGTTATATTGTCGGGACAGGGGGGCCATGAAGCTTTCTTT. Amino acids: CSVILSGQGGHEAFF.